This T cell receptor beta chain was recovered during a study of blood T cell repertoires in COVID-19. This clone was recorded many times. Sequencing was performed with immunoSEQ multiplex PCR; in TCRdb, only in-frame clones are kept and a portion is missing. The data hold about 300,000 clones, with 80% to 90% observed a single time. Trimming stripped 5 bases from V and 8 bases from J, with 13 bases between. The CDR3 contains 13 residues. The germline V gene encodes CDR1 MRHNA and CDR2 SNTAGT. This sequence joins TRBV6-4 and TRBJ2-1, with D perhaps matching TRBD2 (6 bases). The sample consisted of PBMCs or T cells enriched from blood (not recorded which). The receptor was derived from a woman under 30 who had recovered from COVID-19. The CDR3 sequence: CASSLREFDEQFF. CDR3 nucleotide sequence: TGTGCCAGCAGTCTGCGGGAATTCGATGAGCAGTTCTTC.